A selection of T cell receptor beta chains follows, all from one sample in a study of control samples from healthy donors and cancer patients. Clones were read by immunoSEQ multiplex PCR, and TCRdb kept only the in-frame ones, dropping some. The profile shows approximately 150,000 clones, roughly 86% of them singletons. The sequenced sample consisted of PBMCs. These TCRs come from a man in his fifties with head and neck cancer. CDR3s include the opening cysteine and the closing phenylalanine or tryptophan. A D gene is named only where the DNA matches it firmly. The size of a clone is reported for some rows only, either as once, few or many, or as a class for expanded clones.

>TRBV28|TRBJ1-5|-|-
CASKGRLVGGNQPQHF
TGTGCCAGCAAAGGACGTCTAGTTGGGGGTAATCAGCCCCAGCATTTT
>TRBV6-6|TRBJ1-1|-|-
CATMIQGRRTEAFF
TGTGCCACCATGATTCAGGGGCGCCGGACTGAAGCTTTCTTT
>TRBV6-6|TRBJ2-2|-|-
CASSYLGTGRAGELFF
TGTGCCAGCAGTTACCTTGGGACGGGCAGGGCCGGGGAGCTGTTTTTT
>TRBV7-3|TRBJ2-1|-|-
CASSLTRDSIYNEQFF
TGTGCCAGCAGCTTAACTCGGGACTCGATATACAATGAGCAGTTCTTC
>TRBV9|TRBJ2-5|-|-
CASSVAVGHQETQYF
TGTGCCAGCAGCGTAGCTGTGGGGCACCAAGAGACCCAGTACTTC
>TRBV5-1|TRBJ2-1|TRBD2|-
CASSLLIAGYNEQFF
TGCGCCAGCAGCTTGCTGATAGCGGGGTACAATGAGCAGTTCTTC
>TRBV29-1|TRBJ2-5|-|-
CSSGRAREAQYF
TGCAGCTCGGGACGGGCAAGAGAGGCCCAGTACTTC
>TRBV24-1|TRBJ2-3|TRBD2|-
CATSDLKTSGGPIDTQYF
TGTGCCACCAGTGATTTAAAGACTAGCGGGGGGCCGATAGATACGCAGTATTTT
>TRBV29-1|TRBJ2-1|-|-
CSVAQGYNEQFF
TGCAGCGTTGCTCAGGGTTACAATGAGCAGTTCTTC
>TRBV14|TRBJ1-1|-|-
CASSQLFGMNTEAFF
TGTGCCAGCAGCCAATTATTCGGTATGAACACTGAAGCTTTCTTT
>TRBV14|TRBJ2-1|TRBD2|-
CASSPGGLAGNEQFF
TGTGCCAGCAGCCCAGGGGGACTAGCGGGGAATGAGCAGTTCTTC
>TRBV4-1|TRBJ2-1|TRBD2|-
CASRAGGRRGNEQFF
TGCGCCAGCCGGGCGGGGGGTCGGCGGGGCAATGAGCAGTTCTTC
>TRBV28|TRBJ2-5|TRBD2|-
CASSRTSGSGETQYF
TGTGCCAGCAGCCGGACTAGCGGGAGTGGAGAGACCCAGTACTTC
>TRBV7-9|TRBJ2-7|-|-
CASGLQGGSEQYF
TGTGCCAGCGGGCTACAGGGCGGGAGCGAGCAGTACTTC
>TRBV9|TRBJ2-1|TRBD1|-
CASSSQGTNEQFF
TGTGCCAGCAGCTCACAGGGGACCAATGAGCAGTTCTTC
>TRBV10-2|TRBJ2-1|-|-
CASSESTWGEVERWTEQFF
TGCGCCAGCAGTGAGTCGACTTGGGGGGAGGTGGAGCGATGGACCGAGCAGTTCTTC
>TRBV7-9|TRBJ1-2|TRBD1|-
CASSRTGVSNYGYTF
TGTGCCAGCAGCAGAACAGGGGTCTCTAACTATGGCTACACCTTC
>TRBV4-2|TRBJ1-4|-|-
CASSSGAEKLFF
TGTGCCAGCAGCTCAGGGGCTGAAAAACTGTTTTTT
>TRBV28|TRBJ1-5|TRBD1|-
CASSLGDSASAFSNQPQHF
TGTGCCAGCAGTTTAGGGGACAGTGCGTCGGCTTTTAGCAATCAGCCCCAGCATTTT
>TRBV6-5|TRBJ2-1|TRBD2|-
CASTYFGGASDNEQFF
TGTGCCAGCACTTACTTCGGGGGGGCCTCGGACAATGAGCAGTTCTTC
>TRBV29-1|TRBJ2-5|TRBD2|-
CSITGTGGETQYF
TGCAGCATCACCGGGACGGGGGGAGAGACCCAGTACTTC
>TRBV21-1|TRBJ1-2|-|-
CASRPLQGEYYGYTF
TGTGCCAGCCGCCCTCTACAGGGAGAGTACTATGGCTACACCTTC
>TRBV5-1|TRBJ2-1|TRBD2|-
CASSLALASGKNEQFF
TGCGCCAGCAGCTTGGCGTTGGCTAGCGGTAAGAATGAGCAGTTCTTC
>TRBV30|TRBJ2-3|-|-
CAWRIGGIRDTQYF
TGTGCCTGGAGAATTGGGGGGATTCGGGATACGCAGTATTTT
>TRBV10-2|TRBJ2-3|TRBD2|-
CASSEPSGGADTQYF
TGCGCCAGCAGTGAGCCTAGCGGGGGCGCAGATACGCAGTATTTT
>TRBV7-8|TRBJ2-5|TRBD2|-
CASSPPGGGAGTQYF
TGTGCCAGCAGCCCCCCAGGCGGGGGGGCGGGGACCCAGTACTTC
>TRBV6-5|TRBJ2-7|-|-
CASSGGQNYEQYF
TGTGCCAGCAGCGGAGGACAGAACTACGAGCAGTACTTC
>TRBV28|TRBJ1-4|-|-
CASSLQGGQKLFF
TGTGCCAGCAGTTTACAGGGAGGTCAAAAACTGTTTTTT
>TRBV7-9|TRBJ2-7|-|-
CASSGSINEQYF
TGTGCCAGCAGCGGATCAATAAACGAGCAGTACTTC
>TRBV24-1|TRBJ1-5|-|-
CATQIRDGNQPQHF
TGTGCCACCCAGATCCGCGACGGCAATCAGCCCCAGCATTTT
>TRBV10-3|TRBJ2-1|TRBD1|-
CATETGGLDEQFF
TGTGCCACGGAGACAGGGGGCTTGGATGAGCAGTTCTTC
>TRBV6-9|TRBJ2-1|-|-
CASSSPDIYNEQFF
TGTGCCAGCAGTTCTCCGGACATCTACAATGAGCAGTTCTTC
>TRBV6-1|TRBJ2-7|-|once
CASSEVQSYEQYF
TGTGCCAGCAGTGAAGTCCAATCCTACGAGCAGTACTTC
>TRBV27|TRBJ2-2|TRBD2|-
CASSLSSGGAWELFF
TGTGCCAGCAGTTTATCTAGCGGGGGGGCTTGGGAGCTGTTTTTT
>TRBV7-3|TRBJ2-3|-|-
CASSSTSTDTQYF
TGTGCCAGCAGCTCTACTAGCACAGATACGCAGTATTTT
>TRBV29-1|TRBJ2-6|TRBD1|-
CSVDRVSGANVLTF
TGCAGCGTGGACAGGGTCTCTGGGGCCAACGTCCTGACTTTC
>TRBV5-6|TRBJ2-7|TRBD2|-
CASSTGGGVEQYF
TGTGCCAGCAGCACGGGGGGGGGCGTCGAGCAGTACTTC
>TRBV30|TRBJ2-3|-|-
CAWSVFGTDTQYF
TGTGCCTGGAGTGTATTTGGCACAGATACGCAGTATTTT
>TRBV7-9|TRBJ1-3|-|-
CASSLRVNTIYF
TGTGCCAGCAGCTTACGGGTAAACACCATATATTTT
>TRBV4-1|TRBJ2-7|-|-
CASSQDWEGDYEQYF
TGCGCCAGCAGCCAAGATTGGGAGGGGGACTACGAGCAGTACTTC
>TRBV10-3|TRBJ1-5|-|-
CAISDTRQESQPQHF
TGTGCCATCAGTGATACTAGACAGGAAAGTCAACCCCAGCATTTT
>TRBV10-2|TRBJ1-1|-|-
CAAHQGRGTEAFF
TGCGCCGCTCATCAGGGTCGGGGCACTGAAGCTTTCTTT
>TRBV5-1|TRBJ1-1|-|-
CASRTGNTEAFF
TGCGCCAGCAGAACAGGGAACACTGAAGCTTTCTTT
>TRBV4-1|TRBJ1-4|-|-
CASSQDGRGRGGRLFF
TGCGCCAGCAGCCAAGATGGGAGGGGCCGGGGTGGAAGACTGTTTTTT
>TRBV29-1|TRBJ1-1|-|-
CSVKGQMNTEAFF
TGCAGCGTTAAAGGACAAATGAACACTGAAGCTTTCTTT
>TRBV6-5|TRBJ2-4|TRBD1|-
CASSYKQGLNIQYF
TGTGCCAGCAGTTATAAACAGGGGCTAAACATTCAGTACTTC
>TRBV4-2|TRBJ2-1|TRBD2|-
CASSQETSGRAGEQFF
TGTGCCAGCAGCCAAGAGACTAGCGGGAGGGCGGGTGAGCAGTTCTTC
>TRBV7-9|TRBJ2-1|TRBD1|-
CASSLGTGWFF
TGTGCCAGCAGCTTGGGGACAGGGTGGTTCTTC
>TRBV6-2/TRBV6-3|TRBJ2-3|TRBD2|-
CASSPLGSGSTDTQYF
TGTGCCAGCAGCCCCCTGGGTAGCGGGAGCACAGATACGCAGTATTTT